This T cell receptor (beta chain) was captured by sequencing in a study of shared clonotypes between healthy human individuals. Study-wide points: It was anticipated that sequencing depth would influence how many clonotypes donors shared. Naive CD4 clonotype sharing across several donors was approximately 5.2%.

CD45RO-negative, CCR7-selected cells formed the naive CD8 fraction, which excluded terminally differentiated effector memory CD45RA+ cells. None of the donors, who were healthy HIV-negative adults, had recently had acute infections or vaccinations. Trimming left V 6 bases short and J 6 bases short, with 8 bases between. CDR1 and CDR2 (germline): SGHAT, FQNNGV. This CDR3 is built from 12 residues. Source study methods: Because ImmunoSEQ provided only junction sequences with no quality scores, the filtering differed. Assay used: immunoSEQ multiplex PCR; TCRdb lists only in-frame clones, some missing. Clone size and V and J calls were adopted from that table, with D and trimming inferred from the DNA. The sample has 1.5 million to 2.5 million clones; less than 95% are singletons. With respect to this clone: No antigen is known for it.

This TCR derives from a man between 18 and 29 years old in good health. The chain combines TRBV11-2 with TRBJ2-2; D unresolved. Material: naive CD8+ T cells sorted from blood. As DNA, the CDR3 is TGTGCCAGCAGACTTAAGGCCGGGGAGCTGTTTTTT. Translating gives CASRLKAGELFF.